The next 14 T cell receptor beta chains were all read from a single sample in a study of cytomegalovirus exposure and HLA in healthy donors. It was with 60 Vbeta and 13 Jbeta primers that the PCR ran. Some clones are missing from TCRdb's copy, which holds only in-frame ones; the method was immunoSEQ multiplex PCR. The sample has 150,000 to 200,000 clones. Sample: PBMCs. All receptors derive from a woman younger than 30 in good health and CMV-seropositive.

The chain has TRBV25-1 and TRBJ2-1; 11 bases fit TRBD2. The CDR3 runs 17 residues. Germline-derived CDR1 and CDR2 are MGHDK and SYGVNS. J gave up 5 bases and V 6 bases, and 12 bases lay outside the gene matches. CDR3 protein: CASRGLAGGERHNEQFF. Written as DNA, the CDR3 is TGTGCCAGCAGAGGGCTAGCGGGAGGCGAGCGTCACAATGAGCAGTTCTTC. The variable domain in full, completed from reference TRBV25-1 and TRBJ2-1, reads EADIYQTPRYLVIGTGKKITLECSQTMGHDKMYWYQQDPGMELHLIHYSYGVNSTEKGDLSSESTVSRIRTEHFPLTLESARPSHTSQYLCASRGLAGGERHNEQFFGPGTRLTVL.

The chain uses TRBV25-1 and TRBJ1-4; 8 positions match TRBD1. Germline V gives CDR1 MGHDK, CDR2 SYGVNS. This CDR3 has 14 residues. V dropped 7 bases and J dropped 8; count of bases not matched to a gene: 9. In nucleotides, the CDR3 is TGTGCCAGCACCCAGACAGGGGCCAGGGAAAAACTGTTTTTT. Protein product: CASTQTGAREKLFF.

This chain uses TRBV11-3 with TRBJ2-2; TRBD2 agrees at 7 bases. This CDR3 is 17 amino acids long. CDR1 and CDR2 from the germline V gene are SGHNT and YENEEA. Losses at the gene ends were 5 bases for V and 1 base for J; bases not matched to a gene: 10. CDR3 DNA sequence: TGTGCCAGCAGCCCCGGGGAGGGAGCGGGGAACACCGGGGAGCTGTTTTTT. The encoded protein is CASSPGEGAGNTGELFF.

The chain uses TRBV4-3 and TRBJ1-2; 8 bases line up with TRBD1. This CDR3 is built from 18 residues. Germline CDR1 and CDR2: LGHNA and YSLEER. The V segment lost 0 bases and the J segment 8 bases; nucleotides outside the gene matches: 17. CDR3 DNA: TGCGCCAGCAGCCAAGATATACGCCAGGTACTGCGGACAGGGGGCTACACCTTC. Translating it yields CASSQDIRQVLRTGGYTF.

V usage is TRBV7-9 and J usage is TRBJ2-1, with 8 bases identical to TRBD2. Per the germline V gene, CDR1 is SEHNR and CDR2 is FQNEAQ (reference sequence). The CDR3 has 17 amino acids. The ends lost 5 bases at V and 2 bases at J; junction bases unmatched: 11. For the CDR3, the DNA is TGTGCCAGCAGCCCGCATCCCACTAGCGGTACCTACAATGAGCAGTTCTTC. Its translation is CASSPHPTSGTYNEQFF.

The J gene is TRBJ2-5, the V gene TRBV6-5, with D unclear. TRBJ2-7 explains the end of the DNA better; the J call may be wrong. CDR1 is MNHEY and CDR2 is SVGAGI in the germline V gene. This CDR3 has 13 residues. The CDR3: CASSYSYRYEQYF. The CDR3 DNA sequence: TGTGCCAGCAGTTACTCGTATCGATACGAGCAGTACTTC.

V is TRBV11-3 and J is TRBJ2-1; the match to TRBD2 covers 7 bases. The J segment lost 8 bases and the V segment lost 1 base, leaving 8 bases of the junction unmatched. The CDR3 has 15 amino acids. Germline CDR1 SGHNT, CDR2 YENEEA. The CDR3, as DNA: TGTGCCAGCAGCTTAGGCGGGAGAAGTCGTGATGAGCAGTTCTTC. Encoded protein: CASSLGGRSRDEQFF.

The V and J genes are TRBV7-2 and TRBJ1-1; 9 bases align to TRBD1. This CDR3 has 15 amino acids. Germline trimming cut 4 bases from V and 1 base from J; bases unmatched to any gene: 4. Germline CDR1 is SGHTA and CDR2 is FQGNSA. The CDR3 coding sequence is TGTGCCAGCAGCTCCTGGACAGGGGAGAACACTGAAGCTTTCTTT. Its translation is CASSSWTGENTEAFF.

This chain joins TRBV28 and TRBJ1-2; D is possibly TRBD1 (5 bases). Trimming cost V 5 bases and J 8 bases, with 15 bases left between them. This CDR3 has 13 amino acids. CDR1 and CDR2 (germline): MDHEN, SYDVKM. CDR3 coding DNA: TGTGCCAGCAGTCCCCCCAGCGGGGGGGGCTACACCTTC. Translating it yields CASSPPSGGGYTF.

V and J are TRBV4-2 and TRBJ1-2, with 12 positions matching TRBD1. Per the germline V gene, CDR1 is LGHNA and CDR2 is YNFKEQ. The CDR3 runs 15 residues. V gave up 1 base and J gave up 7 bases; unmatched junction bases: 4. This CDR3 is CASSQAGTGGGGYTF. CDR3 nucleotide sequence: TGTGCCAGCAGCCAAGCCGGGACAGGGGGCGGTGGCTACACCTTC.

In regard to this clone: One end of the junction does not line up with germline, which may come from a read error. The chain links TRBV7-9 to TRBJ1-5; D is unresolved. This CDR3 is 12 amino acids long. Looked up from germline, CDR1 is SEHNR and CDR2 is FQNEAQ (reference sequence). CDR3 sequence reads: CASSLSNQPQHF. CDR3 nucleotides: TGTGCCAGCAGCTTAAGCAACCAGCCCCAGCATTTT.

This chain's CDR3 is CASSPPGSYEQYF. In DNA form, the CDR3 reads TGTGCCAGCAGCCCCCCCGGGTCCTACGAGCAGTACTTC. The chain combines TRBV7-2 with TRBJ2-7, with no clear D. V was pared by 5 bases and J by 1 base, with 9 bases between. The germline CDR1 and CDR2 sequences are SGHTA and FQGNSA. The CDR3 consists of 13 residues.

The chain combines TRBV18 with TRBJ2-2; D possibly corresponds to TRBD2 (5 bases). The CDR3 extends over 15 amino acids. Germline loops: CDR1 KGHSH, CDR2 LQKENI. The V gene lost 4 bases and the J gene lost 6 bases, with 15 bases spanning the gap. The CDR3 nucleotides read TGTGCCAGCTCACGCAGAGCCCCAGCGGCCGGGGAGCTGTTTTTT. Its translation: CASSRRAPAAGELFF.

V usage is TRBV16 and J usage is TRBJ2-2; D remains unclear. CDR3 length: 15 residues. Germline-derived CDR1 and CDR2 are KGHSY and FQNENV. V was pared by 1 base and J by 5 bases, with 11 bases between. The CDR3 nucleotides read TGTGCCAGCAGCCAATTGAGTCCGTCAACCGGGGAGCTGTTTTTT. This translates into CASSQLSPSTGELFF.